These 18 T cell receptor beta chains came from one sample sequenced in a study of metastatic and nonmetastatic thyroid tumors. TCRdb re-clonotyped the PCR reads through MiXCR. The data show more than 4,000 clones, with approximately 18% seen just once and roughly 24% held by the top ten. Not a single patient had been given any form of treatment at any point before undergoing thyroid surgery. Sequencing was done on a sample of adjacent normal tissue. Receptors originate from a male donor with papillary thyroid cancer or a benign thyroid nodule (not recorded which). Some clones in this sample may be carry-over from other donors' samples.

This clone was counted only a few times. This rearrangement joins TRBV24-1 to TRBJ2-1; D is perhaps TRBD1 or TRBD2 (5 bases each). From germline, CDR1 is KGHDR and CDR2 SFDVKD. The V and J ends lost 5 bases and 6 bases respectively, with 16 bases between them. This CDR3 is built from 15 residues. CDR3: CATSVETGTSNEQFF. The CDR3 DNA sequence: TGTGCCACCAGTGTCGAGACCGGGACCAGCAATGAGCAGTTCTTC.

The chain carries TRBV2 and TRBJ2-3, with a weak D call TRBD2 (7 bases). The germline V gene encodes CDR1 SNHLY and CDR2 FYNNEI. V was trimmed by 9 bases and J by 5 bases, leaving 21 bases between them. This CDR3 contains 15 residues. Here the CDR3 DNA reads TGTGCCAGAGGCGGCGGGGGCCCTCGGGGAGATACGCAGTATTTT. Its translation: CARGGGGPRGDTQYF.

The chain carries TRBV6-1 and TRBJ1-2; no clear D gene. Trimming shortened V by 0 bases and J by 5 bases, and 4 bases separated the two germline ends. CDR1 is MNHNS, CDR2 SASEGT, per germline. CDR3 length equals 12 residues. CDR3 DNA: TGTGCCAGCAGTGAAGCGCGGTATGGCTACACCTTC. Protein: CASSEARYGYTF.

The CDR3 reads CASSQGAGGYGYTF. CDR3 nucleotides: TGTGCCAGCAGCCAGGGGGCAGGGGGCTATGGCTACACCTTC. The chain uses TRBV3-1 and TRBJ1-2; the match to TRBD1 covers 7 bases. The CDR3 extends over 14 amino acids. The ends lost 3 bases at V and 4 bases at J; junction bases unmatched: 5. CDR1 is LGHDT, CDR2 YNNKEL, per germline (reference sequence).

This rearrangement joins TRBV2 to TRBJ1-1; TRBD1 matches 8 bases. The V and J ends lost 7 bases and 11 bases, in that order; junction bases with no gene match: 21. The CDR3 has 16 amino acids. Germline CDR1 SNHLY, CDR2 FYNNEI. The CDR3 region is CASNWDRFPSRDFAFF. As DNA, the CDR3 is TGTGCCAGCAACTGGGACAGGTTTCCTAGCCGGGATTTCGCTTTCTTT.

Sample share makes this clone medium-sized. The V gene is TRBV10-2, the J gene TRBJ2-7; D uncertain. Trimming took off 0 bases at V and 9 bases at J, with 15 bases between the two ends. Germline values: CDR1 WSHSY, CDR2 SAAADI. The CDR3 extends over 14 amino acids. The DNA for the CDR3 is TGCGCCAGCAGTGAGTCGGCAGCCTCTACTGTGCAGTACTTC. Encoded protein: CASSESAASTVQYF.

In its sample, this clone ranks as medium-sized. CDR3 residues: CSASNPGTNYEQYF. CDR3 sequence (DNA): TGCAGTGCCTCGAACCCCGGGACAAACTACGAGCAGTACTTC. The chain has TRBV20-1 and TRBJ2-7, with D maybe TRBD1 (6 bases). Trimming left V 6 bases short and J 3 bases short, with 18 bases between. The CDR3 is made up of 14 amino acids. Germline CDR1 DFQATT, CDR2 SNEGSKA (reference sequence).

The chain carries TRBV27 and TRBJ1-5; D uncertain. With 2 bases removed from V and 6 bases from J, the gap between germline ends came to 14 bases. CDR3 length: 15 residues. The V gene's germline CDR1 is MNHEY and CDR2 SMNVEV (reference sequence). CDR3 loop: CASSLGGNHGQPQHF. The CDR3 nucleotides are TGTGCCAGCAGTTTAGGAGGGAATCACGGTCAGCCCCAGCATTTT.

This clone appeared once. The chain is built from TRBV20-1 and TRBJ2-5, with D tentatively TRBD1 or TRBD2 (5 bases each). Per germline, CDR1 DFQATT and CDR2 SNEGSKA (reference sequence). CDR3 size: 12 residues. V gave up 8 bases and J gave up 5 bases, with 15 bases separating them. CDR3 sequence reads: CSSGTSSETQYF. In nucleotides, the CDR3 is TGCAGTTCTGGGACCTCCTCTGAGACCCAGTACTTC.

This clone is judged medium-sized. This rearrangement joins TRBV5-1 to TRBJ1-2, with D unresolved. V lost 0 bases and J lost 8, with 11 bases in between. Germline V lookup: CDR1 SGHRS, CDR2 YFSETQ. The length of the CDR3 is 13 residues. This CDR3 reads CASSLEGLEGYTF. Written as DNA, the CDR3 is TGCGCCAGCAGCTTGGAAGGGTTGGAGGGCTACACCTTC.

The chain employs TRBV11-2 and TRBJ1-6; D is ambiguous. The CDR3 extends over 17 amino acids. Per the germline V gene, CDR1 is SGHAT and CDR2 is FQNNGV. Trimming took off 0 bases at V and 1 base at J, with 10 bases between the two ends. The CDR3 here is CASSLDRGGSYNSPLHF. In DNA, the CDR3 is TGTGCCAGCAGCTTAGACCGGGGAGGGTCCTATAATTCACCCCTCCACTTT.

This clone appeared a few times. The chain has TRBV20-1 and TRBJ2-4, with D perhaps matching TRBD2 (6 bases). Per germline, CDR1 DFQATT and CDR2 SNEGSKA (reference sequence). The CDR3 totals 14 residues. The V end was cut by 3 bases, the J end by 13 bases, with 22 bases between. DNA of the CDR3: TGCAGTGCTAGCACGGGGGAGATCACAGATACGCAGTACTTC. Residues: CSASTGEITDTQYF.

This clone was seen repeatedly, ten times or more. V is TRBV30 and J is TRBJ2-2; the D gene is possibly TRBD1 (5 bases). The CDR3 is 13 amino acids. Germline V gives CDR1 GTSNPN, CDR2 SVGIG (reference sequence). The V and J ends lost 0 bases and 4 bases respectively, with 6 bases between them. This chain's CDR3 is CAWSVRATGELFF. The CDR3 DNA reads as TGTGCCTGGAGTGTCAGGGCCACCGGGGAGCTGTTTTTT.

This clone was detected once. The gene calls are TRBV4-1 and TRBJ2-1; 10 positions match TRBD1. CDR3 length equals 16 residues. V was clipped by 3 bases and J by 6 bases; unmatched bases: 8. Germline CDR1 MGHRA, CDR2 YSYEKL. CDR3 DNA: TGCGCCAGCAGCCAGGTTTTCGGGACAGGGGTCAATGAGCAGTTCTTC. The encoded protein is CASSQVFGTGVNEQFF.

The V gene is TRBV6-2 or TRBV6-3, the J gene TRBJ2-7; 8 bases line up with TRBD1. The V gene's germline CDR1 is MNHEY and CDR2 SVGEGT. V lost 8 bases, J lost 4 bases, and 7 bases stayed unmatched. The CDR3 totals 13 residues. As DNA, the CDR3 is TGTGCCAGCTTAGACAGGGGTAGTTACGAGCAGTACTTC. The encoded protein is CASLDRGSYEQYF.

In this sample, this clone is large (0.1 to 1%). The CDR3 DNA reads as TGTGCTAGTAGCCTGGGGGGGGGCGCGATGGTCGGTTTGGCTTTCTTT. The encoded protein is CASSLGGGAMVGLAFF. V is TRBV12-5 and J is TRBJ1-1, with D perhaps matching TRBD1 (6 bases). This CDR3 spans 16 amino acids. Germline V gene data show CDR1 as LGHNT and CDR2 as FRNRAP. V was trimmed by 8 bases and J by 11 bases, leaving 30 bases between them.

The rearrangement joins TRBV11-2 to TRBJ2-7, with 7 positions matching TRBD1. The ends lost 5 bases at V and 12 bases at J; junction bases unmatched: 19. CDR1 is SGHAT and CDR2 is FQNNGV in the germline V gene. The CDR3 covers 15 residues. The CDR3 nucleotides read TGTGCCAGCAGCCCGTGGGACAGCTTCTCCTACGTGGTGTACTTC. Its protein is CASSPWDSFSYVVYF.

This clone has only a few counts. Other nucleotide sequences from this sample produce the same CDR3. This chain uses TRBV19 with TRBJ2-7; 7 nucleotides align to TRBD2. This CDR3 has 14 residues. Germline CDR1 LNHDA, CDR2 SQIVND (reference sequence). After removal of 1 base from V and 2 bases from J, the junction contained 2 bases not matched to a gene. The DNA for the CDR3 is TGTGCCAGTAGTATAGCAGCGGGAACCTACGAGCAGTACTTC. Amino acid sequence: CASSIAAGTYEQYF.